This TCR beta chain was found in a study of blood T cell repertoires in COVID-19. Turning to the study itself: COVID-19 samples from acute and convalescent phases originated in the United States, Italy and Spain. T cells, B-cell-depleted T cells, or PBMCs supplied cDNA or gDNA.

Germline-derived CDR1 and CDR2 are SGHNT and YYREEE (reference sequence). V lost 2 bases and J 1 base, leaving 12 bases between the germline ends. CDR3 size: 15 residues. Original processing notes: Amplification of reference gene primers was used by the study to estimate nucleated cell counts. Some clones are missing from TCRdb's copy, which holds only in-frame ones; the method was immunoSEQ multiplex PCR. Clone size and V and J calls were adopted from that table, with D and trimming inferred from the DNA. The table records around 140,000 clones, 80% to 90% of them present only once. The J gene is TRBJ1-1, the V gene TRBV5-4, with no clear D. The clonotype originates from a man older than 75 with acute or convalescent COVID-19. The sample consisted of peripheral blood. CDR3 loop: CASSFSVKKNTEAFF. In DNA form, the CDR3 reads TGTGCCAGCAGCTTCTCAGTAAAGAAGAACACTGAAGCTTTCTTT.